This T cell receptor beta chain stems from a study of blood T cell repertoires in COVID-19. Study summary: Acute and convalescent COVID-19 samples came from the United States, Italy and Spain. From T cells, B-cell-depleted T cells, or PBMCs came the material, which was cDNA or gDNA.

In the original analysis: Amplification with reference gene primers provided the estimates of nucleated cell counts. Libraries were prepared by immunoSEQ multiplex PCR; TCRdb keeps only in-frame clonotypes and omits some of them. V, J and clone size are taken as reported in that table, and D and trimming were inferred from the DNA itself. The table records about 140,000 clones, more than 75% of them present only once. The CDR3 spans 16 residues. V lost 7 bases and J 2 bases, leaving 18 bases between the germline ends. CDR1 and CDR2 (germline): LNHDA, SQIVND (reference sequence). The V call is TRBV19, the J call TRBJ1-5; tentatively, D is TRBD1 (5 bases). The specimen was peripheral blood. The sequence came from a man in his sixties with acute or convalescent COVID-19. DNA of the CDR3: TGTGCCAGTAAATTACGCGGGGCACAGGGCAATCAGCCCCAGCATTTT. This sequence encodes CASKLRGAQGNQPQHF.